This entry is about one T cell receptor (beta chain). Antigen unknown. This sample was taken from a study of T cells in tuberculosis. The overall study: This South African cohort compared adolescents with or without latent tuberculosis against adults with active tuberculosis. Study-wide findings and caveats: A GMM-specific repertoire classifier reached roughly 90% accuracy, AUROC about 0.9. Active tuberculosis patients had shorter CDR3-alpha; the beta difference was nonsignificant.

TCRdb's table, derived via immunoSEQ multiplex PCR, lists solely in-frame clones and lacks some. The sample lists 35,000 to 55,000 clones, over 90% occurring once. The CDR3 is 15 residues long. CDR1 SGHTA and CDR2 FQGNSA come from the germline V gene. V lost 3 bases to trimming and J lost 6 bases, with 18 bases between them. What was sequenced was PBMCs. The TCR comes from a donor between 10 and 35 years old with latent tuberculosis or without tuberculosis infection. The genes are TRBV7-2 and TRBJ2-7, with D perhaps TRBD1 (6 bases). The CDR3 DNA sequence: TGTGCCAGCAGCTTCGGCGACAGGATGGCATCCGAGCAGTACTTC. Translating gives CASSFGDRMASEQYF.